This T cell receptor (beta chain) was observed in a study of blood T cell repertoires in COVID-19. About the research overall: Samples taken during acute and convalescent COVID-19 were collected in the United States, Italy and Spain. The cDNA or gDNA used as material had been derived from T cells, B-cell-depleted T cells, or PBMCs.

The CDR3 loop spans 15 amino acids. The germline gives CDR1 MRHNA, CDR2 SNTAGT. The V end lost 2 bases, the J end lost 3 bases, and 11 bases lay between the germline ends. Original analysis: The assay estimated nucleated cells by amplifying reference gene primers. The method was immunoSEQ multiplex PCR; TCRdb's version includes in-frame clones alone and lacks a portion of them. The D gene and trimming were derived from the DNA, and the V and J assignments and clone size from that table. Of about 160,000 clones detected, more than 80% appear once; the ten largest clones hold approximately 2.8%. The source material was peripheral blood. The V and J genes are TRBV6-4 and TRBJ2-1; D possibly corresponds to TRBD2 (6 bases). The clonotype originates from a man aged 60 to 75 with acute or convalescent COVID-19. The CDR3 sequence: CASSDTSPGYNEQFF. CDR3 bases: TGTGCCAGCAGTGACACTAGCCCGGGCTACAATGAGCAGTTCTTC.